One and the same sample provided the 7 T cell receptor beta chains below, sequenced in a study of T-cell reconstitution after alpha-beta-depleted transplantation in children. Preparing the TCRbeta library involved the use of unique molecular identifiers. TCRdb re-analysed the PCR reads in MiXCR, keeping a single row per CDR3 protein. The sample includes approximately 490,000 distinct CDR3 sequences, around 12% of them seen just once. The sequenced sample was PBMCs from the stem cell graft donor, obtained from the stem cell graft. Every receptor here comes from a human donor who donated a stem cell graft to a child with combined immunodeficiency.

The rearrangement uses TRBV7-8 and TRBJ2-7; 9 nucleotides agree with TRBD1. The CDR3 covers 15 residues. The trim removed 5 bases at V and 6 bases at J, leaving 11 bases unmatched. Germline CDR1 SGHVS, CDR2 FQNEAQ. CDR3 sequence reads: CASSPDPGQGGEQYF. The CDR3 DNA is TGTGCCAGCAGCCCCGACCCGGGACAGGGAGGCGAGCAGTACTTC.

This clonotype has only a few counts. The chain recombines TRBV4-2 with TRBJ1-2; the D gene is possibly TRBD1 (5 bases). Germline CDR1 LGHNA, CDR2 YNFKEQ. Trimming took off 1 base at V and 4 bases at J, with 10 bases between the two ends. The length of the CDR3 is 14 residues. CDR3 region: CASSQGDGRYGYTF. CDR3 bases: TGTGCCAGCAGCCAAGGGGACGGCCGCTATGGCTACACCTTC.

This clonotype has more than one count but fewer than ten. This chain joins TRBV6-1 and TRBJ1-3; D call uncertain. The germline V gene encodes CDR1 MNHNS and CDR2 SASEGT. The CDR3 has 14 residues. Trimming removed 10 bases from V and 0 bases from J, with 13 bases in between. CDR3 coding DNA: TGTGCCACCGCCGGACGGAACTCTGGAAACACCATATATTTT. Its protein is CATAGRNSGNTIYF.

The sample holds a few counts of this clonotype. The chain recombines TRBV5-1 with TRBJ2-5; 13 bases match TRBD2. After removal of 2 bases from V and 3 bases from J, the junction contained 4 bases not matched to a gene. From germline, CDR1 is SGHRS and CDR2 YFSETQ. The CDR3 spans 16 residues. The CDR3: CASSFLLAGGEETQYF. CDR3 DNA: TGCGCCAGCAGCTTCCTACTAGCGGGAGGGGAAGAGACCCAGTACTTC.

The table lists this clonotype with a few counts. The chain employs TRBV12-3 or TRBV12-4 and TRBJ2-7; no reliable D call. V lost 6 bases, J lost 3 bases, and 15 bases lay in between. This CDR3 spans 14 amino acids. The CDR3 spells CASRSWKDGYEQYF. CDR3 bases: TGTGCCAGCAGGTCTTGGAAGGACGGCTACGAGCAGTACTTC.

This clonotype has a handful of counts. The rearrangement links TRBV9 to TRBJ2-5; no clear D. The germline V and J ends were trimmed by 0 bases and 0 bases, with 9 bases remaining between them. Per germline, CDR1 SGDLS and CDR2 YYNGEE. The CDR3 length is 15 residues. The CDR3 is CASSVGLGYQETQYF. The CDR3 DNA follows: TGTGCCAGCAGCGTAGGTCTCGGGTACCAAGAGACCCAGTACTTC.

This clonotype has a count of ten or more. The chain uses TRBV10-3 and TRBJ2-1, with TRBD2 matching 13 bases. Germline lookup yields CDR1 ENHRY and CDR2 SYGVKD. CDR3 size: 16 residues. The V and J ends lost 6 bases and 7 bases, in that order; junction bases with no gene match: 9. The DNA for the CDR3 is TGTGCCATCAGGAAAGGGACTAGCGGGAAAGTGAATGAGCAGTTCTTC. Translation: CAIRKGTSGKVNEQFF.